A selection of T cell receptor beta chains follows, all from one sample in a study of sequential checkpoint blockade in melanoma. This table comes from immunoSEQ multiplex PCR, and its TCRdb copy is limited to in-frame clones, with some not included. The table includes approximately 1,200 clones, roughly a quarter detected once. The sample consisted of tumor tissue (inferred from file names), taken from a patient given nivolumab and ipilimumab in sequence. These receptors were obtained from a human donor with melanoma. Both conserved end residues are part of each CDR3. D genes are given only for firm matches. A row's size may be missing; if present it is once, few, many or a size class.

>TRBJ2-7|TRBD2|TRBV11-3|medium-sized
CASSGGLAGGGSYEQYF
TGTGCCAGCAGCGGGGGACTAGCGGGAGGCGGCTCCTACGAGCAGTACTTC
>TRBJ2-7|TRBD1|TRBV11-3|-
CASSLKGGPDRSYEQYF
TGTGCCAGCAGCTTAAAAGGGGGACCGGACAGGAGCTACGAGCAGTACTTC
>TRBJ1-5|-|TRBV30|few
CAWGKGTRVDQPQHF
TGTGCCTGGGGGAAGGGGACGAGAGTCGATCAGCCCCAGCATTTT
>TRBJ2-7|TRBD2|TRBV5-1|-
CASSLGPAGGTYEQYF
TGCGCCAGCAGCCTGGGCCCAGCGGGGGGCACCTACGAGCAGTACTTC
>TRBJ2-1|-|TRBV6-8|large
CASSGWSLDNEQFF
TGTGCCAGCAGTGGTTGGAGTTTAGACAATGAGCAGTTCTTC
>TRBJ1-1|-|TRBV23-1|few
CASSPGGENTEAFF
TGCGCCAGCAGTCCCGGGGGGGAGAACACTGAAGCTTTCTTT
>TRBJ2-5|-|TRBV11-3|medium-sized
CASSTQTVKQTQYF
TGTGCCAGCAGCACACAGACTGTAAAACAGACCCAGTACTTC
>TRBJ2-7|-|TRBV5-1|-
CASSHGGRSNEQYF
TGCGCCAGCAGCCACGGCGGCAGGTCAAACGAGCAGTACTTC
>TRBJ1-2|TRBD1|TRBV5-1|once
CASSSGGTGYGYTF
TGCGCCAGCAGCTCCGGCGGGACAGGGTACGGCTACACCTTC
>TRBJ2-4|TRBD2|TRBV28|-
CASSLATSGAKNIQYF
TGTGCCAGCAGTTTGGCAACTAGCGGGGCCAAAAACATTCAGTACTTC
>TRBJ2-3|-|TRBV5-1|-
CASSFNLDTDTQYF
TGCGCCAGCAGCTTTAATCTTGACACAGATACGCAGTATTTT
>TRBJ1-3|-|TRBV6-8|few
CASSYKGVTGNTIYF
TGTGCCAGCAGTTACAAGGGGGTAACTGGAAACACCATATATTTT
>TRBJ1-2|-|TRBV19|-
CASSITTLYGYTF
TGTGCCAGTAGTATCACGACACTCTATGGCTACACCTTC
>TRBJ1-2|TRBD1|TRBV28|-
CASSSTGGDYGYTF
TGTGCCAGCAGTTCGACAGGGGGAGACTATGGCTACACCTTC
>TRBJ2-2|-|TRBV6-8|-
CASSATRRGTGELFF
TGTGCCAGCAGTGCGACTAGAAGGGGCACCGGGGAGCTGTTTTTT
>TRBJ2-5|-|TRBV15|-
CATSRDPRQETQYF
TGTGCCACCAGCAGAGACCCCCGACAAGAGACCCAGTACTTC
>TRBJ1-2|TRBD1|TRBV19|-
CASSRTGYGYTF
TGTGCCAGTAGTAGGACAGGGTATGGCTACACCTTC
>TRBJ2-7|-|TRBV6-8|few
CASSYGWRNGEQYF
TGTGCCAGCAGTTACGGGTGGCGGAACGGCGAGCAGTACTTC
>TRBJ1-1|TRBD1|TRBV6-8|few
CAISNKGQGDTEAFF
TGTGCCATCAGTAATAAAGGACAGGGGGACACTGAAGCTTTCTTT
>TRBJ1-3|-|TRBV11-3|medium-sized
CASSLTGTGNTIYF
TGTGCCAGCAGCTTAACAGGGACCGGAAACACCATATATTTT
>TRBJ2-7|-|TRBV6-8|few
CASRGGGGLQAQYF
TGTGCCAGCAGGGGCGGTGGCGGGCTTCAGGCGCAGTACTTC
>TRBJ2-1|-|TRBV9|few
CASSGQPLARIYNEQFF
TGTGCCAGCAGCGGCCAACCTCTAGCGCGTATTTACAATGAGCAGTTCTTC
>TRBJ2-3|TRBD2|TRBV11-3|medium-sized
CASSFRGGLADFVYF
TGTGCCAGCAGCTTTCGAGGGGGACTAGCGGACTTTGTGTATTTT
>TRBJ2-7|TRBD1|TRBV6-8|medium-sized
CASSPVGTGRYEQYF
TGTGCCAGCAGCCCCGTGGGGACAGGGCGATACGAGCAGTACTTC
>TRBJ2-1|TRBD1|TRBV14|-
CASSHELWDRKFF
TGTGCCAGCAGCCACGAATTATGGGACAGAAAGTTCTTC
>TRBJ2-1|-|TRBV6-8|-
CASSYSDYNEQFF
TGTGCCAGCAGTTACTCTGACTACAATGAGCAGTTCTTC
>TRBJ2-7|TRBD2|TRBV18|-
CASSPIPAGGSYEQYF
TGTGCCAGCTCACCAATACCAGCGGGGGGTTCCTACGAGCAGTACTTC
>TRBJ2-1|TRBD1|TRBV29-1|-
CSVEDRIGTGYNEQFF
TGCAGCGTTGAAGATAGGATTGGGACAGGGTACAATGAGCAGTTCTTC